This is a list of T cell receptor beta chains from one sample in a study of T cell responses to AZD1222 COVID-19 vaccine. Generated by immunoSEQ multiplex PCR, the TCRdb table keeps only in-frame clones and is missing some. The table has approximately 160,000 clones, about nine tenths seen once. The sample consisted of peripheral blood, taken on day 0 of AZD1222 vaccination. These receptors were taken from an adult in good health. The CDR3 runs from the conserved cysteine through the conserved F or W. Each record gives: clone size, J gene, D gene, V gene, CDR3 protein, CDR3 DNA. A D gene is named only where the DNA matches it firmly. A row's size may be missing; if present it is once, few, many or a size class.

-,TRBJ1-2,TRBD1,TRBV18,CASSPYTGDYGYTF,TGTGCCAGCTCACCGTATACAGGGGACTATGGCTACACCTTC
-,TRBJ1-2,-,TRBV7-8,CASSPGVDYRNGYTF,TGTGCCAGCAGTCCTGGGGTGGACTATAGGAATGGCTACACCTTC
-,TRBJ2-7,-,TRBV19,CASSRASPYEQYF,TGTGCCAGTAGTCGGGCCAGCCCCTACGAGCAGTACTTC
-,TRBJ1-2,-,TRBV12-3/TRBV12-4,CASSPAPYRVYF,TGTGCCAGCAGTCCCGCTCCTTACAGGGTTTACTTC
-,TRBJ1-6,-,TRBV14,CASSPRPAGGSSPLHF,TGTGCCAGCAGCCCCCGTCCGGCCGGGGGGAGTTCACCCCTCCACTTT
-,TRBJ1-2,-,TRBV6-6,CASSLDYNYGYTF,TGTGCCAGCAGTTTGGATTACAACTATGGCTACACCTTC
few,TRBJ1-4,-,TRBV12-5,CASGSAQGLSEKLFF,TGTGCTAGTGGTTCGGCTCAGGGGTTAAGTGAAAAACTGTTTTTT
-,TRBJ1-2,-,TRBV4-3,CASSHSTGANYGYTF,TGCGCCAGCAGCCACTCGACGGGAGCTAACTATGGCTACACCTTC
once,TRBJ2-2,-,TRBV4-1,CASSQPNTGELFF,TGCGCCAGCAGCCAACCTAACACCGGGGAGCTGTTTTTT
few,TRBJ1-4,TRBD1,TRBV14,CASSQGLRGGATNEKLFF,TGTGCCAGCAGCCAAGGGCTCAGGGGGGGCGCGACTAATGAAAAACTGTTTTTT
-,TRBJ1-1,-,TRBV6-2/TRBV6-3,CASSYGAGEAFF,TGTGCCAGCAGTTACGGCGCGGGCGAAGCTTTCTTT
-,TRBJ1-1,-,TRBV3-1/TRBV3-2,CASNLHPNTEAFF,TGTGCCAGCAACTTACACCCGAACACTGAAGCTTTCTTT
-,TRBJ1-3,-,TRBV11-2,CASSLEGGPGNTIYF,TGTGCCAGCAGCTTAGAGGGCGGTCCGGGAAACACCATATATTTT
-,TRBJ1-1,-,TRBV4-2,CASSQSGTVNTEAFF,TGTGCCAGCAGCCAGAGCGGGACGGTGAACACTGAAGCTTTCTTT
-,TRBJ2-5,-,TRBV2,CASLLYGEETQYF,TGTGCCAGCCTGTTGTATGGAGAGGAGACCCAGTACTTC
-,TRBJ1-4,-,TRBV3-1/TRBV3-2,CASSQELLGEKLFF,TGTGCCAGCAGCCAAGAACTGCTGGGCGAAAAACTGTTTTTT
-,TRBJ2-7,-,TRBV30,CAWRMLRDSYEQYF,TGTGCCTGGAGGATGCTCAGGGACTCCTACGAGCAGTACTTC
few,TRBJ2-1,-,TRBV6-4,CASSEEGSSYNEQFF,TGTGCCAGCAGTGAGGAAGGGAGCTCCTACAATGAGCAGTTCTTC
-,TRBJ1-2,TRBD1,TRBV18,CASSTGTAPNYGYTF,TGTGCCAGCTCAACCGGGACAGCTCCTAACTATGGCTACACCTTC
-,TRBJ1-3,TRBD1,TRBV6-5,CASSYGTGTGNTIYF,TGTGCCAGCAGTTACGGGACAGGGACTGGAAACACCATATATTTT
-,TRBJ2-7,TRBD1,TRBV6-5,CASRGQGLYEQYF,TGTGCCAGCAGGGGACAGGGGCTTTACGAGCAGTACTTC
-,TRBJ1-4,-,TRBV18,CASSPGQGEKLFF,TGTGCCAGCTCACCAGGTCAGGGCGAAAAACTGTTTTTT
-,TRBJ2-7,-,TRBV6-5,CASSTGDRSYEQYF,TGTGCCAGCAGTACAGGCGATCGCAGCTACGAGCAGTACTTC
medium-sized,TRBJ1-5,TRBD1,TRBV7-8,CASSSRSGQVSNQPQHF,TGTGCCAGCAGCTCCCGTAGTGGACAGGTTAGCAATCAGCCCCAGCATTTT
-,TRBJ2-7,-,TRBV9,CASSVGTNGYEQYF,TGTGCCAGCAGCGTAGGGACTAACGGCTACGAGCAGTACTTC
-,TRBJ2-7,TRBD1,TRBV4-2,CASSQGQGSYEQYF,TGTGCCAGCAGCCAAGGACAGGGGTCGTACGAGCAGTACTTC
-,TRBJ2-2,-,TRBV3-1/TRBV3-2,CASTGSWTGELFF,TGTGCCAGCACGGGGTCGTGGACCGGGGAGCTGTTTTTT
-,TRBJ1-2,-,TRBV5-1,CASSGDGRGYTF,TGCGCCAGCAGTGGGGACGGGCGAGGCTACACCTTC
-,TRBJ1-4,-,TRBV5-1,CASSFVGADLFF,TGCGCCAGCAGCTTTGTGGGCGCGGACCTGTTTTTT
-,TRBJ1-6,-,TRBV5-5,CASSLAIGDNSPLHF,TGTGCCAGCAGCTTGGCGATCGGCGATAATTCACCCCTCCACTTT
-,TRBJ1-5,-,TRBV6-5,CASSLGAQRPQHF,TGTGCCAGCAGTCTCGGGGCCCAGAGGCCCCAGCATTTT
-,TRBJ2-5,TRBD1,TRBV5-8,CASSPGTGVQETQYF,TGTGCCAGCAGCCCCGGGACAGGGGTTCAAGAGACCCAGTACTTC
-,TRBJ2-7,TRBD1,TRBV6-6,CASRDREFSYEQYF,TGTGCCAGCAGGGACAGGGAGTTTTCCTACGAGCAGTACTTC
-,TRBJ1-2,TRBD1,TRBV2,CASRNQGATVGYTF,TGTGCCAGCAGAAATCAGGGGGCAACGGTTGGCTACACCTTC
once,TRBJ2-1,-,TRBV24-1,CATSDFHEQFF,TGTGCCACCAGTGATTTCCATGAGCAGTTCTTC
-,TRBJ1-6,TRBD1,TRBV12-3/TRBV12-4,CASSNRGPTLHF,TGTGCCAGCAGTAACAGGGGCCCCACCCTCCACTTT
-,TRBJ2-1,-,TRBV9,CASSVAVRAEQFF,TGTGCCAGCAGCGTAGCTGTTAGGGCTGAGCAGTTCTTC
once,TRBJ2-1,TRBD1,TRBV18,CASSPLGQGGNEQFF,TGTGCCAGCTCACCACTGGGACAGGGCGGAAATGAGCAGTTCTTC
-,TRBJ1-2,-,TRBV29-1,CSVESTEDMGYTF,TGCAGCGTTGAATCGACGGAGGATATGGGCTACACCTTC
-,TRBJ2-2,TRBD1,TRBV30,CAWREDRVNTGELFF,TGTGCCTGGAGAGAGGACAGGGTGAACACCGGGGAGCTGTTTTTT
-,TRBJ1-6,-,TRBV5-1,CASSLPDRNSPLHF,TGCGCCAGCAGCTTGCCGGACAGAAATTCACCCCTCCACTTT
-,TRBJ2-7,-,TRBV18,CASSPGGGESSYEQYF,TGTGCCAGCTCACCAGGGGGCGGGGAGAGCTCCTACGAGCAGTACTTC
-,TRBJ2-1,-,TRBV13,CASSLAGGAGFNEQFF,TGTGCCAGCAGCTTAGCTGGGGGGGCAGGTTTCAATGAGCAGTTCTTC
-,TRBJ1-1,-,TRBV5-4,CASSPPGPRGGTEAFF,TGTGCCAGCAGCCCACCCGGGCCGCGAGGGGGGACTGAAGCTTTCTTT
-,TRBJ1-1,-,TRBV12-3/TRBV12-4,CASSLGDTEAFF,TGTGCCAGCAGTTTGGGTGACACTGAAGCTTTCTTT
-,TRBJ2-4,TRBD1,TRBV2,CASSLDRVAKNIQYF,TGTGCCAGCAGTCTGGACAGGGTGGCCAAAAACATTCAGTACTTC
-,TRBJ2-2,TRBD2,TRBV5-6,CASSLAGGTGELFF,TGTGCCAGCAGCTTGGCGGGAGGCACCGGGGAGCTGTTTTTT
-,TRBJ2-1,-,TRBV6-5,CASGVAGPYNEQFF,TGTGCCAGCGGCGTTGCGGGGCCTTACAATGAGCAGTTCTTC
-,TRBJ1-2,-,TRBV6-4,CASSVPGWDAKGDGYTF,TGTGCCAGCAGTGTTCCCGGTTGGGACGCTAAAGGAGATGGCTACACCTTC